The 9 T cell receptor beta chains presented below share a single source sample, sequenced in a study of molecular identifiers for immune sequencing clone quantification (dated by TCRdb to 2017 to 2018). The library was prepared using PCR. The sequencer listed for this sample is NextSeq 500. TCRdb reran the public reads through fastp at Q25 and MiXCR, keeping productive beta chains. Each CDR3 protein appears once, grouped with its most common genes and DNA. The sample records about 320,000 distinct CDR3 sequences, 24% of which are singletons. The ten largest clones take up roughly 0.7% of the sample. Sequencing input: naive CD8+ T cells from blood, with Jurkat cell RNA spiked in. The sample's cell subset or site label, in plain terms: FACS-sorted CD8+CD4-CCR7+CD45RA+ naive T cells. These receptors all come from a human donor in good health. Some libraries in this study had Jurkat cell RNA spiked in.

The rearrangement uses TRBV30 and TRBJ2-7, with 7 bases identical to TRBD2. There are 14 residues in the CDR3. Germline assignment: CDR1 GTSNPN and CDR2 SVGIG (reference sequence). With 5 bases clipped from V and 3 bases from J, the junction kept 10 bases outside the gene matches. In DNA form, the CDR3 reads TGTGCCTGGGAGGCGGGAGTGGAGAACTACGAGCAGTACTTC. This translates into CAWEAGVENYEQYF.

This clonotype was counted many times. V and J are TRBV7-9 and TRBJ2-6, with D possibly being TRBD2 (6 bases). The V and J ends lost 2 bases and 5 bases respectively, with 13 bases between them. Germline CDR1 and CDR2: SEHNR and FQNEAQ (reference sequence). The CDR3 sequence is 16 residues long. The CDR3 sequence: CASSLWQGGRANVLTF. The CDR3 DNA reads TGTGCCAGCAGCTTATGGCAGGGAGGACGGGCCAACGTCCTGACTTTC.

Concerning this clonotype: A much larger clone differs from this one at a single base, so this may be a read error. This sequence joins TRBV6-5 and TRBJ1-5; perhaps TRBD1 as D (5 bases). Germline lookup yields CDR1 MNHEY and CDR2 SVGAGI. This CDR3 spans 13 amino acids. Here the CDR3 reads CACSYSGGQPQHF. The DNA for the CDR3 is TGTGCCTGCAGTTACTCGGGGGGGCAGCCCCAGCATTTT.

This clonotype was detected only a few times. The genes are TRBV27 and TRBJ2-4, with D unresolved. The CDR3 consists of 14 residues. Germline V gene lookup returns CDR1 MNHEY and CDR2 SMNVEV (reference sequence). V lost 5 bases, J lost 3 bases, and 11 bases lay in between. The chain's CDR3 is CASSPWGNKNIQYF. CDR3 nucleotides: TGTGCCAGCAGTCCCTGGGGAAACAAAAACATTCAGTACTTC.

The gene calls are TRBV6-2 or TRBV6-3 and TRBJ2-1; 8 nucleotides agree with TRBD2. The CDR3 has 17 amino acids. Trimming at V came to 3 bases and at J to 0 bases, leaving 7 bases not matched to a gene. Germline values: CDR1 MNHEY, CDR2 SVGEGT. The CDR3 nucleotides read TGTGCCAGCAGTTATTCGAGCGGGGGCCTCTCCTACAATGAGCAGTTCTTC. It specifies CASSYSSGGLSYNEQFF.

The gene calls are TRBV6-5 and TRBJ2-7; a possible D gene is TRBD2 (5 bases). The CDR3 covers 15 residues. The V end was cut by 5 bases, the J end by 2 bases, with 16 bases between. Germline V CDR1 and CDR2: MNHEY, SVGAGI. The CDR3 loop reads CASSHEGVRPYEQYF. CDR3 bases: TGTGCCAGCAGTCACGAGGGCGTGAGGCCCTACGAGCAGTACTTC.

V and J are TRBV27 and TRBJ1-5; D gene unclear. V was clipped by 5 bases and J by 1 base, with 9 bases between them. Looked up from germline, CDR1 is MNHEY and CDR2 is SMNVEV (reference sequence). The CDR3 is 14 amino acids. CDR3: CASSTGTSNQPQHF. CDR3 sequence (DNA): TGTGCCAGCAGTACGGGAACAAGCAATCAGCCCCAGCATTTT.

This clonotype was counted between two and nine times. The chain links TRBV18 to TRBJ2-5; a possible D gene is TRBD2 (5 bases). Germline V CDR1 and CDR2: KGHSH, LQKENI. The CDR3 extends over 14 amino acids. V gave up 3 bases and J gave up 5 bases, with 13 bases separating them. The CDR3 DNA is TGTGCCAGCTCACCCCCGGGGTCAAGGGAGACCCAGTACTTC. Residues: CASSPPGSRETQYF.

Turning to this clonotype: A much bigger clone sits one base away, suggesting this may be a read error. This chain links TRBV29-1 with TRBJ2-3; 14 nucleotides agree with TRBD2. Germline values: CDR1 SQVTM, CDR2 ANQGSEA. The CDR3 consists of 15 residues. V trimming: 7 bases; J trimming: 8 bases; junction bases outside the gene matches: 11. The chain's CDR3 is CSGGLAGGAQATQYF. DNA for the CDR3: TGCAGCGGAGGACTAGCGGGAGGTGCGCAAGCTACGCAGTATTTT.